The source of this T cell receptor beta chain is a study of shared clonotypes between healthy human individuals. Study details: Plates per donor: three CD4 naive, three CD4 memory, two CD8 naive, one CD8 memory.

Remarks on this clone: Its antigen is not identified.

In the study's own analysis: As immunoSEQ supplied junction-only sequences (without quality scores), filtering differed. Clones were read by immunoSEQ multiplex PCR, and TCRdb kept only the in-frame ones, dropping some. The V and J calls and the clone size are those of that table, but D and trimming were determined from the DNA. The data contain fewer than 3 million clones, 85% to 95% of them singletons. V lost 5 bases and J lost 7; bases outside the gene matches: 20. CDR1 is SGHNT, CDR2 YENEEA, per germline. The CDR3 runs to 17 residues. Regarding the study as a whole: The diversity represented, both genetic and in exposure history, was limited by few donors. It was the non-shared clonotypes that had lower generation probabilities than clonotypes shared by all four donors.

Sequencing was done on a sample of naive CD4+ T cells from PBMCs. Subset specified: CD45RA+ positively selected. This chain connects TRBV11-3 to TRBJ2-7, with 7 bases lining up with TRBD2. This receptor was obtained from a man between 18 and 29 years old in good health. Some clones in this sample may be carry-over from other donors' samples. The DNA of the CDR3 is TGTGCCAGCAGCCCCCCTTCTCTACTAGCGCACGCCGGAGAGCAGTACTTC. Residues: CASSPPSLLAHAGEQYF.